This is a list of T cell receptor beta chains from one sample in a study of blood T cells in healthy people across ages. TCRdb re-derived calls from the 5' RACE reads in MiXCR, one entry per CDR3 protein. Among 550,000 to 750,000 distinct CDR3 sequences listed, over 20% were seen once. The sample was blood. Receptors originate from a man between 65 and 80 years old in good health. Both conserved end residues are part of each CDR3.

v_gene: TRBV7-9
CDR3aa: CASSPMGLTRQETQYF

v_gene: TRBV7-2
CDR3aa: CASSLGGTRNEKLFF

v_gene: TRBV9
CDR3aa: CASSVERGTAVPGEQFF

v_gene: TRBV6-5
CDR3aa: CASSYGAGGPAYF

v_gene: TRBV25-1
CDR3aa: CAIPWEAQVYEQYF

v_gene: TRBV7-8
CDR3aa: CASSLNGAADTQYF

v_gene: TRBV12-3/TRBV12-4
CDR3aa: CASSTVTEAFF

v_gene: TRBV27
CDR3aa: CASSLLGQAYNEQFF

v_gene: TRBV7-2
CDR3aa: CASSQQGRNSPLHF

v_gene: TRBV25-1
CDR3aa: CASSGLAGGETQYF

v_gene: TRBV20-1
CDR3aa: CTFRGDGGGYTF

v_gene: TRBV5-1
CDR3aa: CASSIGTGDHEQYF

v_gene: TRBV7-9
CDR3aa: CASTSRNRDYEQYF

v_gene: TRBV7-3
CDR3aa: CASSLTGADRETQYF

v_gene: TRBV19
CDR3aa: CASSLGQFSTDTQYF

v_gene: TRBV4-2
CDR3aa: CASSQDSGETQYF

v_gene: TRBV28
CDR3aa: CASSFLGEKLFF

v_gene: TRBV18
CDR3aa: CASSPGIQETQYF

v_gene: TRBV10-3
CDR3aa: CAISETSPNEQFF

v_gene: TRBV10-3
CDR3aa: CAISGGMKETQYF

v_gene: TRBV29-1
CDR3aa: CSAGTGVNTEAFF

v_gene: TRBV20-1
CDR3aa: CSAVDPLGTQYF

v_gene: TRBV12-3/TRBV12-4
CDR3aa: CASSHRNQETQYF

v_gene: TRBV20-1
CDR3aa: CSAKPGPINEKLFF

v_gene: TRBV6-5
CDR3aa: CASSYANRGVGNTEAFF

v_gene: TRBV25-1
CDR3aa: CASSESVTGELFF

v_gene: TRBV19
CDR3aa: CASNPGTDRTYEQYF

v_gene: TRBV20-1
CDR3aa: CSARLFDRVDNEQFF

v_gene: TRBV20-1
CDR3aa: CSTTGGGNTDTQYF

v_gene: TRBV10-2
CDR3aa: CASSESRGVKYF

v_gene: TRBV10-3
CDR3aa: CAISAGQGGQYF

v_gene: TRBV6-6
CDR3aa: CASSYSADTYEQYF

v_gene: TRBV20-1
CDR3aa: CSARDETGNSPLHF

v_gene: TRBV27
CDR3aa: CASSSGLALSFSYNEQFF

v_gene: TRBV4-3
CDR3aa: CASSLTGSRTGELFF

v_gene: TRBV28
CDR3aa: CASSLELYYGYTF

v_gene: TRBV9
CDR3aa: CASSARAQGAGQEQYF

v_gene: TRBV5-6
CDR3aa: CATQGSGRAEETQYF

v_gene: TRBV29-1
CDR3aa: CSVETLPYEQYF

v_gene: TRBV30
CDR3aa: CAWSVRRPPHGNTIYF

v_gene: TRBV28
CDR3aa: CASSTGLQPQHF

v_gene: TRBV4-1
CDR3aa: CASSQDPWTPNTEAFF